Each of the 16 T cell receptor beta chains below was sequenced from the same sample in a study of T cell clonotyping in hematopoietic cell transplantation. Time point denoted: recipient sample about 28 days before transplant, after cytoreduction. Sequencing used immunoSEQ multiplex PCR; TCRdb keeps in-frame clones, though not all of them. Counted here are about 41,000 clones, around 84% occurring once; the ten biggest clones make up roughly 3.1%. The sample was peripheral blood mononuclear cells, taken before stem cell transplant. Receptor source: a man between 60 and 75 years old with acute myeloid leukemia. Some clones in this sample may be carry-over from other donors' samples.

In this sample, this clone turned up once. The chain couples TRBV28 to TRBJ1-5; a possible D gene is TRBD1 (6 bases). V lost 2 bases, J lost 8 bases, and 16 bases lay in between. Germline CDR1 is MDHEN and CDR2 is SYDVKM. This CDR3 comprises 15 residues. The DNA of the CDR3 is TGTGCCAGCAGTTTAAGGGGGAACGGCGTGAAGCCCCAGCATTTT. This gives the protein CASSLRGNGVKPQHF.

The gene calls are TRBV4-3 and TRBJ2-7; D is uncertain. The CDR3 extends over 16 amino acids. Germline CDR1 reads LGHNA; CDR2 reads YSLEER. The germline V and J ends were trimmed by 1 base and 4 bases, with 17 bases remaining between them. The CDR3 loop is CASSQGSLVQKYEQYF. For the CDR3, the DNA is TGCGCCAGCAGCCAAGGAAGCTTGGTCCAAAAATACGAGCAGTACTTC.

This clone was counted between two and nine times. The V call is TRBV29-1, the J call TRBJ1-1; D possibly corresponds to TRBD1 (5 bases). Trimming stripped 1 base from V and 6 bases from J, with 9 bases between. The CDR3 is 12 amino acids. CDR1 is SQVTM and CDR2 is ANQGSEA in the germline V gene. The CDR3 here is CSVEVSGAEAFF. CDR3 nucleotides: TGCAGCGTTGAAGTCTCGGGGGCTGAAGCTTTCTTT. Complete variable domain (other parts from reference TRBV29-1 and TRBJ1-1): SAVISQKPSRDICQRGTSLTIQCQVDSQVTMMFWYRQQPGQSLTLIATANQGSEATYESGFVIDKFPISRPNLTFSTLTVSNMSPEDSSIYLCSVEVSGAEAFFGQGTRLTVV.

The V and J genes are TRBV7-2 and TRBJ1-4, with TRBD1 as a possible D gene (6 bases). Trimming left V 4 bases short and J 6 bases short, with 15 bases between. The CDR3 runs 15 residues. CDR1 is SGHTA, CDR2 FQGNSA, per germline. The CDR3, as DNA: TGTGCCAGCAGCTCCAAGGCGGGGGGCGATGAAAAACTGTTTTTT. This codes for CASSSKAGGDEKLFF.

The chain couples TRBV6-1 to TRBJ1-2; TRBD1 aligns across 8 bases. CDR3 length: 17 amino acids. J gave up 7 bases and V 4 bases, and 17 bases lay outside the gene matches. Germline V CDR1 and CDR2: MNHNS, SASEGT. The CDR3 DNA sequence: TGTGCCAGCAGTGTCAACCCCCCCGGGACAGGCATCGGTGGCTACACCTTC. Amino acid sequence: CASSVNPPGTGIGGYTF.

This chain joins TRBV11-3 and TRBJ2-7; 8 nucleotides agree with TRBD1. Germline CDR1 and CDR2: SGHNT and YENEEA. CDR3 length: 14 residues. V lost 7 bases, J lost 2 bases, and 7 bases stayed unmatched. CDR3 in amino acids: CASTSGQVPYEQYF. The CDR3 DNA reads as TGTGCCAGCACCTCGGGACAGGTACCCTACGAGCAGTACTTC.

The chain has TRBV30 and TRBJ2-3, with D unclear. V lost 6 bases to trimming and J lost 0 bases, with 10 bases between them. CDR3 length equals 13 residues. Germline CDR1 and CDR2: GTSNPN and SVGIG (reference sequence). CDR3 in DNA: TGTGCCTGTTTCGGCGGCAGCACAGATACGCAGTATTTT. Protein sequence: CACFGGSTDTQYF.

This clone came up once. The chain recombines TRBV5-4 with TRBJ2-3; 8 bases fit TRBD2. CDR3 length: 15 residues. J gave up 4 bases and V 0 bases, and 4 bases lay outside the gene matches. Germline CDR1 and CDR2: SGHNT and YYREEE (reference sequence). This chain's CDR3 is CASSLGGGRADTQYF. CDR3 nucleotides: TGTGCCAGCAGCTTGGGCGGGGGGAGGGCAGATACGCAGTATTTT.

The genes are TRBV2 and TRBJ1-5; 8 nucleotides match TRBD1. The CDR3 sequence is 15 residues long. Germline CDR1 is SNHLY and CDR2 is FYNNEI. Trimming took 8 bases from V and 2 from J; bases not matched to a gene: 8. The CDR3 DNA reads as TGTGCCAGCGCTCCAGGGGGCGCGGGCAATCAGCCCCAGCATTTT. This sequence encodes CASAPGGAGNQPQHF.

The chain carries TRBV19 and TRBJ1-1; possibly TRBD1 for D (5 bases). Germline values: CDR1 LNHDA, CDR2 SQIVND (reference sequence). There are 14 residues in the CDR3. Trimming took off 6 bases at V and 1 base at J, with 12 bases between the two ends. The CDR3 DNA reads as TGTGCCAGTAGGACAGCCTTGGGGAACACTGAAGCTTTCTTT. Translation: CASRTALGNTEAFF.

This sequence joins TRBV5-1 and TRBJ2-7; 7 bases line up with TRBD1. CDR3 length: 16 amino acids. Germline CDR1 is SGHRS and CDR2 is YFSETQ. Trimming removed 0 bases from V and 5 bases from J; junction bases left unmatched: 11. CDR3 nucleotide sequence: TGCGCCAGCAGCTTGGGTCCCCCAGGGGGAGCGGACGAGCAGTACTTC. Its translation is CASSLGPPGGADEQYF.

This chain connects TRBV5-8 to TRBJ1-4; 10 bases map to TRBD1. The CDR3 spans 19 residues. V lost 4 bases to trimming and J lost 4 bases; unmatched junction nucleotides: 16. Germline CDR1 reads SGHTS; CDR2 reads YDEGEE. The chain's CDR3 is CASSPLTGTGARVNEKLFF. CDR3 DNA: TGTGCCAGCAGCCCTTTAACCGGGACAGGGGCCCGAGTTAATGAAAAACTGTTTTTT.

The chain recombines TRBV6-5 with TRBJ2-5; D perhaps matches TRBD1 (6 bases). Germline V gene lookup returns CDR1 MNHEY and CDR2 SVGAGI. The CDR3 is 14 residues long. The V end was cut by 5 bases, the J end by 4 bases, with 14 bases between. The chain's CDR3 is CASSPPGVGETQYF. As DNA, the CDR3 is TGTGCCAGCAGTCCCCCAGGGGTAGGAGAGACCCAGTACTTC.

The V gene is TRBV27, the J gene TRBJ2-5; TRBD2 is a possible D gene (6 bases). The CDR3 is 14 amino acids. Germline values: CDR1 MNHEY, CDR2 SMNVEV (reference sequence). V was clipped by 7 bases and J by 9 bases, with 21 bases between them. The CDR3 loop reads CASKEGPPQSAQYF. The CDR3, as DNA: TGTGCCAGCAAGGAGGGGCCCCCCCAGTCGGCCCAGTACTTC.

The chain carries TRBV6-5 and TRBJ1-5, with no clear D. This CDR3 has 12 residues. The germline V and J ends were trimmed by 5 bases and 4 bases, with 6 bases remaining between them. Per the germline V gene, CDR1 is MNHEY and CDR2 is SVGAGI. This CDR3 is CASSNQNQPQHF. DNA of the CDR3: TGTGCCAGCAGTAATCAGAATCAGCCCCAGCATTTT.

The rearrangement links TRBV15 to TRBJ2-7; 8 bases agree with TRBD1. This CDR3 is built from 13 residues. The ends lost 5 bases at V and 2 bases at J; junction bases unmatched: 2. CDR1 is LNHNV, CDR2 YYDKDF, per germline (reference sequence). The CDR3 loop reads CATSRDRPYEQYF. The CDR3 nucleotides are TGTGCCACCAGCCGGGACAGGCCCTACGAGCAGTACTTC.